One T cell receptor beta chain is described in this entry. This entry is derived from a study of blood T cell repertoires in COVID-19. Study processing details: Estimation of nucleated cell counts was performed using reference gene primer amplification. TCRdb's copy holds only in-frame clones and misses some; the assay was immunoSEQ multiplex PCR. The V and J calls and clone size were taken over from that table, and D and trimming were inferred from the DNA. Of 650,000 to 800,000 clones in the sample, 75% to 90% were seen once. This CDR3 is built from 16 residues. The germline V gene encodes CDR1 MNHNY and CDR2 SVGAGI (reference sequence). V dropped 0 bases and J dropped 8; count of bases not matched to a gene: 7.

V usage is TRBV6-6 and J usage is TRBJ1-6, with TRBD1 matching over 7 bases. The TCR was taken from a woman in her late teens or twenties with acute or convalescent COVID-19. Material for sequencing was peripheral blood. The CDR3 region is CASSYSTTGAYSPLHF. The CDR3 DNA is TGTGCCAGCAGTTACTCGACCACAGGGGCTTATTCACCCCTCCACTTT.